This T cell receptor beta chain derives from a study of CD8 T cells in Susac syndrome. In regard to this clonotype: Its antigen is still unknown.

Random hexamers were used to reverse transcribe an amount of about 0.45 to 1 ug RNA. TCR beta CDR3 was amplified by immunoSEQ multiplex PCR. This amplification extended across 54 Vbeta and 13 Jbeta segments. Via MiXCR, TCRdb re-called the immunoSEQ multiplex PCR reads, giving one row per CDR3 protein. In the table there are roughly 150,000 distinct CDR3 sequences, nearly 97% of which are singletons. Study-level points and caveats: The study recognized that the number of individuals in its TCR sequencing and HLA analysis was relatively small.

With V trimmed by 7 bases and J by 4 bases, 12 bases remained unmatched. This CDR3 has 15 amino acids. The germline V gene has CDR1 MDHEN and CDR2 SYDVKM. Sequencing of TCR beta was performed on blood CD8+ and CD4+ T cells. The CD8+ and CD4+ T cells were isolated magnetically using a negative isolation approach, whereas the TEMRA cells were enriched by FACS. Material: CD8+ T cells from PBMCs. The source is a human donor with multiple sclerosis. The rearrangement joins TRBV28 to TRBJ1-1, with 7 positions matching TRBD1. The CDR3 DNA reads TGTGCCAGCACTCTCGCGCACAGGGGTGGCACTGAAGCTTTCTTT. It encodes CASTLAHRGGTEAFF.